Each of the 7 T cell receptor beta chains below was sequenced from the same sample in a study of T cells after yellow fever vaccination. TCRdb re-called the 5' RACE reads through MiXCR, storing one row per CDR3 protein. Here the sample spans hundreds of thousands of distinct CDR3 sequences, 9% to 15% being singletons. The sample was PBMCs, taken on the day of the yellow fever booster vaccination. These receptors originate from a man aged 30 to 39 who received the YFV17D yellow fever vaccine.

CDR3 in amino acids: CASSEDGKNTEAFF. The CDR3 DNA follows: TGTGCCAGCAGTGAAGACGGAAAGAACACTGAAGCTTTCTTT. The rearrangement links TRBV11-3 to TRBJ1-1; D gene ambiguous. The germline gives CDR1 SGHNT, CDR2 YENEEA. The germline V and J ends were trimmed by 6 bases and 1 base, with 12 bases remaining between them. There are 14 residues in the CDR3.

J is TRBJ2-5 and V is TRBV20-1; no firm D call. This CDR3 has 14 residues. The germline V gene encodes CDR1 DFQATT and CDR2 SNEGSKA (reference sequence). V lost 5 bases to trimming and J lost 5 bases, with 18 bases between them. DNA of the CDR3: TGCAGTGCTGGCCCCTCCTCAAGGATTGAGACCCAGTACTTC. Encoded protein: CSAGPSSRIETQYF.

The chain carries TRBV18 and TRBJ2-7; weak D call: TRBD1 (5 bases). The V end was cut by 2 bases, the J end by 6 bases, with 8 bases between. CDR3 size: 12 residues. Looked up from germline, CDR1 is KGHSH and CDR2 is LQKENI. This CDR3 reads CASSPGASEQYF. CDR3 DNA: TGTGCCAGCTCACCAGGGGCCTCCGAGCAGTACTTC.

This clonotype came up a few times. V and J are TRBV7-9 and TRBJ1-1; no clear D gene. The CDR3 has 15 amino acids. The ends were cut back, 7 bases at V and 5 bases at J, with 20 bases in the middle. Germline V gene sequence: CDR1 SEHNR, CDR2 FQNEAQ (reference sequence). The CDR3 DNA follows: TGTGCCAGCATCTCTCCATATGGAGGGCTGACTGAAGCTTTCTTT. It is translated as CASISPYGGLTEAFF. Using reference TRBV7-9 and TRBJ1-1 for the parts outside the CDR3, the full variable domain is DTGVSQNPRHKITKRGQNVTFRCDPISEHNRLYWYRQTLGQGPEFLTYFQNEAQLEKSRLLSDRFSAERPKGSFSTLEIQRTEQGDSAMYLCASISPYGGLTEAFFGQGTRLTVV.

A few counts support this clonotype. The chain joins TRBV27 to TRBJ1-1; D may be TRBD1 (6 bases). The V gene lost 3 bases and the J gene lost 5 bases, with 22 bases spanning the gap. Germline V CDR1 and CDR2: MNHEY, SMNVEV (reference sequence). CDR3 size: 17 residues. This CDR3 is CASSFFFRTASTTEAFF. CDR3 nucleotide sequence: TGTGCCAGCAGTTTTTTTTTTAGGACAGCCAGTACAACTGAAGCTTTCTTT.

The V gene is TRBV7-2, the J gene TRBJ2-7; 7 bases fit TRBD2. This CDR3 has 16 amino acids. V gave up 1 base and J gave up 7 bases; unmatched junction bases: 13. In germline, CDR1 is SGHTA, CDR2 FQGNSA. DNA of the CDR3: TGTGCCAGCAGCTTAGTGCAGGGCCCGGGAGGAGGAGAGCAGTACTTC. Translating it yields CASSLVQGPGGGEQYF.

This clonotype was recorded a few times. V and J are TRBV11-1 and TRBJ2-7; D gene uncertain. Trimming pared 3 bases from V and 6 bases from J, leaving 12 bases between. Germline assignment: CDR1 SGHAT and CDR2 FQDESV (reference sequence). CDR3 length: 13 residues. This chain's CDR3 is CASSLMRLREQYF. In DNA, the CDR3 is TGTGCCAGCAGCTTGATGCGCCTACGCGAGCAGTACTTC.